This TCR beta chain was sequenced for a study of blood T cell repertoires in COVID-19 (dated by TCRdb to the early 2020s). Context from the whole study: The collaborator samples originated in the United States, Italy and Spain and spanned the acute and convalescent phases of COVID-19. The prospective study material was composed of cDNA or gDNA derived from T cells, B-cell-depleted T cells, or PBMCs. The repertoires were released in a freely available public database intended as a resource for research on the immune response to SARS-CoV-2. Nearly every sample came with metadata listing a de-identified subject ID, COVID-19 status, age in years and sex. Samples came from the ongoing ImmuneRACE study (first 160 participants) plus 1,254 subjects from 6 global collaborators. Where available, HLA class I and class II types were obtained from metadata supplied by the sample provider rather than from assay-based typing. Deeply sampled blood TCRbeta repertoires from subjects exposed to, actively infected with, or recovered from COVID-19 were included in the dataset.

The immunoSEQ Assay, a bias-controlled multiplex PCR, was used to amplify TCRbeta CDR3 regions from genomic DNA. Processing in the source paper ran as follows. Nucleated cell counts per sample were estimated from amplification of reference gene primers within the assay. Sequence reads were collapsed and filtered to measure the absolute abundance of every unique TCRbeta CDR3 rearrangement. For each sample, productive Simpson clonality was calculated by taking the square root of Simpson's diversity index across productive rearrangements. Drawn from immuneACCESS, this table holds only the in-frame rearrangements with V and J called that TCRdb kept. Clones are partly lost; checked studies trace under half to an unresolved V gene and leave the rest unexplained. V and J calls plus clone size are reproduced from that table; the DNA served to infer D and trimming. Present in this sample are approximately 400,000 clones, more than 70% of which were seen just once. Together, the top ten hold 0.9% to 1.5% of the sample.

About this clone: What antigen it recognizes has not been identified. No quality values exist for individual bases; no much larger clone is one base distant.

The cysteine opens and the phenylalanine closes a CDR3 of 14 amino acids. The retained sequence is limited to the CDR3, 42 bases, with the frame set at the first base. The germline V gene gives CDR1 as SGHAT and CDR2 as FQNNGV. V sheds 4 bases and J sheds 3 bases, leaving 13 bases between their ends. In the prospective study, participants were roughly 18 to 100 years old, resided in 24 geographic areas of the United States, and were enrolled through a virtual design. In the prospective study, participants were assigned to cohorts based on the clinical history participants reported in a screening survey and a study questionnaire. For ImmuneRACE Cohort 3, a participant was defined as recovered based on two consecutive negative NP/OP PCR tests, clearance by a healthcare professional, or resolution of symptoms. Each participant in the prospective study had whole blood, serum and a nasopharyngeal or oropharyngeal swab collected by mobile phlebotomists. Participants in the prospective study had the option to provide additional blood draws and questionnaires over an approximately 2-month period. Before DNA extraction, blood samples from the prospective study were shipped at room temperature or frozen.

On the study overall, not on this receptor specifically: Clinical and demographic metadata were provided uncurated, with the amount varying by source and participant.

Sequenced material: PBMCs or T cells enriched from blood (not recorded which). The chain links TRBV11-2 with TRBJ2-7; TRBD2 might be the D gene, on 6 matching bases. This clonotype was sampled from a woman aged 18-30 years who had recovered from COVID-19. This receptor carries the CDR3 CASSSGTHYYEQYF. The DNA sequence follows: TGTGCCAGCAGCTCGGGGACTCATTACTACGAGCAGTACTTC.